A selection of T cell receptor beta chains follows, all from one sample in a study of blood T cell repertoires in COVID-19. Profiling relied on immunoSEQ multiplex PCR, and the TCRdb table lists in-frame clones only, not all of them. The repertoire holds approximately 220,000 clones, with approximately 83% as singletons. The sequencing input was PBMCs or T cells enriched from blood (not recorded which). The receptors stem from a woman between 40 and 50 years old who had been exposed to COVID-19. Both conserved end residues are part of each CDR3. Each record gives: J gene, clone size, V gene, CDR3 protein. Part of the rows lack a size; the others show once, few, many or a class for expanded clones.

TRBJ2-1 | - | TRBV5-1 | CASSLVEGSYNEQFF
TRBJ1-1 | - | TRBV12-5 | CASGLVYDVTKTEAFF
TRBJ1-2 | - | TRBV28 | CASSRGNGWDYGYTF
TRBJ2-5 | once | TRBV19 | CASSMSGTASEETQYF
TRBJ1-2 | - | TRBV3-1/TRBV3-2 | CASSSQGSRGYTF
TRBJ1-3 | - | TRBV4-1 | CASSQNSPGLFYF
TRBJ1-1 | - | TRBV27 | CASSHRGEAFF
TRBJ1-1 | - | TRBV7-9 | CASSLNQGTGNTEAFF
TRBJ2-7 | few | TRBV11-2 | CASSWASIRGEQYF
TRBJ2-2 | - | TRBV7-9 | CASSFSGGELFF
TRBJ2-1 | - | TRBV7-3 | CASSPNPGRRYNEQFF
TRBJ1-2 | - | TRBV5-4 | CAIGTGGSYGYTF
TRBJ2-5 | - | TRBV7-6 | CASSQTSGGQETQYF
TRBJ1-5 | - | TRBV28 | CASSGGGHQPQHF
TRBJ1-1 | - | TRBV15 | CATSRDSGVGTEAFF
TRBJ1-6 | - | TRBV28 | CASSTTGQGNSPLHF
TRBJ1-1 | - | TRBV5-1 | CASSRGQDMNTEAFF
TRBJ2-1 | - | TRBV7-3 | CASSLTSGGLYNEQFF
TRBJ2-7 | few | TRBV25-1 | CASSGGQGSSYEQYF
TRBJ1-2 | - | TRBV9 | CASSVADTIVYGYTF
TRBJ2-2 | - | TRBV7-8 | CASSLSTGRTGELFF
TRBJ1-2 | - | TRBV23-1 | CASSQIPRGGHTF
TRBJ1-5 | - | TRBV2 | CASRGTGSRQPQHF
TRBJ2-3 | - | TRBV10-3 | CAISDGADTDTQYF
TRBJ1-5 | many | TRBV5-6 | CASSLWAAVDNQPQHF
TRBJ1-2 | - | TRBV5-5 | CASSLEGGTGYGYTF
TRBJ1-2 | - | TRBV19 | CASSTPRRGGYGYTF
TRBJ1-5 | - | TRBV2 | CASTLSRGGSNQPQHF
TRBJ1-1 | - | TRBV19 | CASQGLTEAFF
TRBJ2-2 | - | TRBV28 | CASSPLGQGPNTGELFF
TRBJ1-3 | - | TRBV18 | CASSPKGRAGNTIYF
TRBJ1-1 | - | TRBV3-1/TRBV3-2 | CASSHSVVRGHYEAFF
TRBJ1-1 | - | TRBV9 | CASSPHLVREGVEAFF
TRBJ1-2 | - | TRBV2 | CASRPGQMGYTF
TRBJ2-1 | - | TRBV18 | CASSPNLAGGQYEQFF
TRBJ2-7 | - | TRBV7-9 | CASSFGQGYEQYF
TRBJ1-1 | - | TRBV19 | CASSRDRSGFF
TRBJ2-3 | - | TRBV27 | CASSPPRHSPTDTQYF
TRBJ1-4 | - | TRBV6-5 | CASSSDRGGKLFF
TRBJ1-5 | - | TRBV2 | CASRLVSNQPQHF
TRBJ1-4 | - | TRBV7-2 | CASSLGRRNEKLFF
TRBJ2-3 | - | TRBV19 | CASSPRLAGGRQYF
TRBJ2-4 | - | TRBV6-5 | CASSYQSRLAKNIQYF
TRBJ2-6 | - | TRBV5-1 | CASQGDSSSGANVLTF
TRBJ1-1 | - | TRBV3-1/TRBV3-2 | CASSGRQGGTEAFF
TRBJ2-5 | - | TRBV4-3 | CASSQDLSKQETQYF
TRBJ2-3 | - | TRBV4-3 | CASSLREGSDTQYF
TRBJ1-5 | - | TRBV19 | CASSIGQAPNQPQHF
TRBJ1-4 | - | TRBV3-1/TRBV3-2 | CASSPGPRGEKLFF
TRBJ2-7 | - | TRBV11-2 | CASSPTGTGGYEQYF
TRBJ2-2 | - | TRBV19 | CASSTGQGATGELFF
TRBJ2-7 | - | TRBV19 | CASSFWDRVGYEQYF
TRBJ2-7 | - | TRBV7-9 | CASSSSTGDGYEQYF
TRBJ1-2 | few | TRBV19 | CASRTTGVSYGYTF
TRBJ2-6 | - | TRBV19 | CASSIPRDRSTSGANVLTF